This T cell receptor (beta chain) was retrieved from a study of T cells in Graves' hyperthyroidism and ophthalmopathy. Study-wide results and limits: The majority of expanded thyroid clonotypes above 0.001 also appeared in blood.

Amplification targeted TCR beta CDR3 regions from RNA transcripts. TCR CDR3 regions were first amplified by RT-PCR with HTBI primers. TCRdb reprocessed the multiplex PCR reads via MiXCR and lists one record per CDR3 protein. The repertoire holds about 350,000 distinct CDR3 sequences, roughly 15% seen once, with roughly a fifth in the top ten. Clinical Activity Scores of at least 3, NOSPECS grades of at least 4 and durations under 3 months characterized ophthalmopathy patients. Germline CDR1 MNHEY, CDR2 SVGEGT. Between the trimmed V and J ends, which lost 10 bases and 0 bases, there was a span of 13 bases. The CDR3 extends over 13 amino acids. Note on this clonotype: Its antigen is unknown.

This TCR came from a woman aged 55-70 years with Graves' ophthalmopathy. The sequenced material came from blood. The chain carries TRBV6-2 or TRBV6-3 and TRBJ2-7; weak D call: TRBD1 (5 bases). The CDR3 nucleotides read TGTGCCACCTCAGGGCAGTCCTCCTACGAGCAGTACTTC. This sequence encodes CATSGQSSYEQYF.